This T cell receptor (beta chain) comes out of a study of human T cells and chemical hapten exposure. Study information: Patients received weekly diphenylcyclopropenone doses to the scalp throughout the approximately 23-week study. The patient population, which was mostly female, had alopecia areata, totalis or universalis.

The time point denotes: patch test 3, about 24 weeks after DPC sensitization. Documented treatment: therapeutic diphenylcyclopropenone sensitization with weekly scalp DPC. Blood draws came first, before each patch test. Germline V gene data show CDR1 as MNHEY and CDR2 as SVGAGI. The CDR3 has 15 residues. V shed 1 base and J 5 bases; nucleotides not matched to a gene: 5. Individual cDNA molecules in this library carried unique molecular identifiers. Each CDR3 protein gets one entry after TCRdb re-called the RACE reads with MiXCR. This table holds 82,000 or so distinct CDR3 sequences, 10% to 15% found once.

The specimen comprised whole blood, sampled in connection with sensitization to the hapten diphenylcyclopropenone (DPC). This receptor was identified in a woman in her forties or fifties with alopecia areata. Some clones in this sample may be carry-over from other donors' samples. The chain is built from TRBV6-5 and TRBJ1-1; 9 bases map to TRBD1. Written as DNA, the CDR3 is TGTGCCAGCAGTTACTTTCGACAGGGGGGGACTGAAGCTTTCTTT. It codes for CASSYFRQGGTEAFF.